Presented here are 16 T cell receptor beta chains from one specimen sequenced in a study of shared clonotypes between healthy human individuals. This table comes from immunoSEQ multiplex PCR, and its TCRdb copy is limited to in-frame clones, with some not included. The sample consists of roughly 890,000 clones, roughly 92% of them appearing once. Naive CD8 isolation took CD45RO-negative cells positively selected for CCR7 and excluded terminally differentiated effector memory CD45RA+ cells. Sample: naive CD8+ T cells sorted from blood. The receptors were gathered from a man aged 25 to 45 in good health.

V usage is TRBV9 and J usage is TRBJ2-1; 7 positions agree with TRBD2. V dropped 0 bases and J dropped 4; count of bases not matched to a gene: 4. This CDR3 has 15 amino acids. The germline gives CDR1 SGDLS, CDR2 YYNGEE. The CDR3 nucleotides read TGTGCCAGCAGCGTAGAGGGACTAAGATACAATGAGCAGTTCTTC. Protein: CASSVEGLRYNEQFF.

This sequence joins TRBV7-9 and TRBJ2-2; the D gene is possibly TRBD2 (5 bases). Trimming left V 3 bases short and J 3 bases short, with 8 bases between. CDR3 length: 14 amino acids. Germline CDR1 reads SEHNR; CDR2 reads FQNEAQ (reference sequence). As DNA, the CDR3 is TGTGCCAGCAGCTTTGTGGAGGACACCGGGGAGCTGTTTTTT. This encodes CASSFVEDTGELFF. The full variable domain, its missing parts supplied by reference TRBV7-9 and TRBJ2-2, is DTGVSQNPRHKITKRGQNVTFRCDPISEHNRLYWYRQTLGQGPEFLTYFQNEAQLEKSRLLSDRFSAERPKGSFSTLEIQRTEQGDSAMYLCASSFVEDTGELFFGEGSRLTVL.

The rearrangement joins TRBV7-9 to TRBJ2-1, with D maybe TRBD2 (6 bases). The germline gives CDR1 SEHNR, CDR2 FQNEAQ (reference sequence). V lost 6 bases to trimming and J lost 5 bases, with 17 bases between them. The CDR3 spans 15 residues. CDR3 residues: CASRGDFIPNNEQFF. CDR3 in DNA: TGTGCCAGCAGAGGGGACTTCATCCCGAACAATGAGCAGTTCTTC.

With regard to this clone: Other DNA variants within this sample encode the same CDR3. The V and J genes are TRBV7-6 and TRBJ2-7, with unresolved D. This CDR3 is 14 amino acids long. The germline CDR1 and CDR2 sequences are SGHVS and FNYEAQ. V lost 3 bases and J lost 0, with 9 bases in between. CDR3: CASSFGGGSYEQYF. The CDR3 nucleotides read TGTGCCAGCAGCTTCGGCGGCGGCTCCTACGAGCAGTACTTC.

The genes are TRBV11-2 and TRBJ2-1; 11 nucleotides match TRBD2. The CDR3 sequence is 17 residues long. V was clipped by 5 bases and J by 6 bases; unmatched bases: 12. In germline, CDR1 is SGHAT, CDR2 FQNNGV. CDR3 protein: CASSRPLLAGASNEQFF. In DNA, the CDR3 is TGTGCCAGCAGCCGCCCCTTACTAGCGGGAGCGTCCAATGAGCAGTTCTTC.

The V and J genes are TRBV7-9 and TRBJ2-5; 12 positions agree with TRBD2. The CDR3 loop spans 16 amino acids. CDR1 is SEHNR and CDR2 is FQNEAQ in the germline V gene (reference sequence). Trimming removed 2 bases from V and 2 bases from J; junction bases left unmatched: 3. CDR3: CASSLILAGGQETQYF. CDR3 sequence (DNA): TGTGCCAGCAGCTTAATCCTAGCGGGAGGGCAAGAGACCCAGTACTTC.

The chain links TRBV5-6 to TRBJ2-7, with D perhaps given as TRBD1 or TRBD2 (5 bases each). Trimming pared 0 bases from V and 4 bases from J, leaving 17 bases between. Germline values: CDR1 SGHDT, CDR2 YYEEEE. The CDR3 is 16 amino acids. CDR3 DNA: TGTGCCAGCAGCTTGGCCTTACTAGGGACGGATTACGAGCAGTACTTC. It is translated as CASSLALLGTDYEQYF.

This chain uses TRBV15 with TRBJ1-2, with 7 positions matching TRBD1. Losses at the gene ends were 5 bases for V and 2 bases for J; bases not matched to a gene: 26. Germline V lookup: CDR1 LNHNV, CDR2 YYDKDF (reference sequence). The CDR3 sequence is 21 residues long. The CDR3 DNA reads as TGTGCCACCAGCTCCGTCTTCGCAGGGGACAGAGATTTTTCGTGGAACTATGGCTACACCTTC. Translated, it gives CATSSVFAGDRDFSWNYGYTF.

V is TRBV11-2 and J is TRBJ2-7; D is ambiguous. Germline-derived CDR1 and CDR2 are SGHAT and FQNNGV. The germline V and J ends were trimmed by 2 bases and 4 bases, with 6 bases remaining between them. This CDR3 region has 12 residues. The CDR3 reads CASSLNRYEQYF. The CDR3 nucleotides read TGTGCCAGCAGCTTAAATCGGTACGAGCAGTACTTC.

The CDR3 protein is CASRGYEQFF. The DNA for the CDR3 is TGTGCCAGCAGGGGTTATGAGCAGTTCTTC. This sequence joins TRBV25-1 and TRBJ2-1; D is undetermined. V gave up 6 bases and J gave up 8 bases, with 5 bases separating them. The CDR3 runs to 10 residues. From germline, CDR1 is MGHDK and CDR2 SYGVNS.

This clone came up a few times. This chain links TRBV29-1 with TRBJ1-2; perhaps TRBD1 as D (5 bases). This CDR3 spans 12 amino acids. Germline CDR1 reads SQVTM; CDR2 reads ANQGSEA. V shed 3 bases and J shed 5 bases, with 10 bases lying between them. The CDR3 sequence: CSVDGTEYGYTF. CDR3 bases: TGCAGCGTTGACGGGACGGAGTATGGCTACACCTTC.

This clone was detected only a few times. The genes are TRBV10-1 and TRBJ1-1, with D unclear. The CDR3 has 16 residues. Looked up from germline, CDR1 is WNHNN and CDR2 is SYGVQD (reference sequence). The V and J ends lost 0 bases and 1 base respectively, with 12 bases between them. Here the CDR3 DNA reads TGCGCCAGCAGTGAGTCGAAGGTCAGTAAGAACACTGAAGCTTTCTTT. Its translation: CASSESKVSKNTEAFF.

This clone was recorded only once. The chain has TRBV28 and TRBJ2-2; 9 nucleotides line up with TRBD1. Germline V CDR1 and CDR2: MDHEN, SYDVKM. This CDR3 contains 14 residues. Trimming at V came to 6 bases and at J to 4 bases, leaving 3 bases not matched to a gene. The CDR3 coding sequence is TGTGCCAGCAGAGAGACAGGGGGCACCGGGGAGCTGTTTTTT. Translation gives CASRETGGTGELFF.

The chain links TRBV19 to TRBJ1-1; tentative D call: TRBD1 (5 bases). Germline CDR1 is LNHDA and CDR2 is SQIVND (reference sequence). V was clipped by 7 bases and J by 0 bases, with 27 bases between them. CDR3 size: 19 residues. As DNA, the CDR3 is TGTGCCAGTACCAAATCTCCCCCAGGGCAAGAAACCTTGAACACTGAAGCTTTCTTT. It is translated as CASTKSPPGQETLNTEAFF.

The rearrangement links TRBV7-8 to TRBJ2-3, with D perhaps TRBD1 or TRBD2 (5 bases each). The CDR3 loop spans 16 amino acids. The V gene lost 6 bases and the J gene lost 0 bases, with 16 bases spanning the gap. CDR1 is SGHVS, CDR2 FQNEAQ, per germline. DNA of the CDR3: TGTGCCAGCAGTGAAACCGGGACGCCAAGCACAGATACGCAGTATTTT. The encoded protein is CASSETGTPSTDTQYF. Supplemented by reference TRBV7-8 and TRBJ2-3, the full variable domain reads GAGVSQSPRYKVAKRGQDVALRCDPISGHVSLFWYQQALGQGPEFLTYFQNEAQLDKSGLPSDRFFAERPEGSVSTLKIQRTQQEDSAVYLCASSETGTPSTDTQYFGPGTRLTVL.

The chain is built from TRBV29-1 and TRBJ2-5; D possibly matches TRBD1 or TRBD2 (5 bases each). CDR3 length: 14 amino acids. Trimming left V 7 bases short and J 3 bases short, with 18 bases between. Germline CDR1 SQVTM, CDR2 ANQGSEA. CDR3 sequence: CSANHGTGEETQYF. The CDR3, as DNA: TGCAGCGCAAACCACGGGACGGGCGAAGAGACCCAGTACTTC.